The source of this T cell receptor (beta chain) is a study of blood T cell repertoires in COVID-19. CDR3 length: 14 amino acids. V shed 2 bases and J shed 3 bases, with 8 bases lying between them. Germline assignment: CDR1 MGHDK and CDR2 SYGVNS. Cohort 3 donors were reported recovered after two negative PCRs, clearance, or symptom resolution. The method was immunoSEQ multiplex PCR; TCRdb's version includes in-frame clones alone and lacks a portion of them. The sample yields approximately 170,000 clones, approximately 85% seen once. What was sequenced was PBMCs or T cells enriched from blood (not recorded which). This receptor was identified in a woman aged 18-29 years who had recovered from COVID-19. This chain uses TRBV25-1 with TRBJ1-5; D remains ambiguous. The CDR3 DNA sequence: TGTGCCAGCAGTGAAGTCAGGTACAATCAGCCCCAGCATTTT. This gives the protein CASSEVRYNQPQHF. The full variable domain, rest sourced from reference TRBV25-1 and TRBJ1-5, is EADIYQTPRYLVIGTGKKITLECSQTMGHDKMYWYQQDPGMELHLIHYSYGVNSTEKGDLSSESTVSRIRTEHFPLTLESARPSHTSQYLCASSEVRYNQPQHFGDGTRLSIL.